The clone carrying this TCR beta chain was observed a few times. What it binds is not known. This specimen belongs to a study of T cell responses to AZD1222 COVID-19 vaccine. Study conclusions and caveats: Of the AZD1222 recipients, only 5 to 7 were seropositive at baseline.

Germline CDR1 and CDR2: SGHRS and YFSETQ. The germline V and J ends were trimmed by 0 bases and 4 bases, with 14 bases remaining between them. The CDR3 extends over 16 amino acids. Only in-frame clones appear in the TCRdb table, and some are missing; sequencing was by immunoSEQ multiplex PCR. Of fewer than 130,000 clones detected, 81% appear once; the ten largest clones hold about 4.5%. This material consisted of peripheral blood, taken on day 0 of AZD1222 vaccination. This clonotype was sampled from an adult in good health. The chain combines TRBV5-1 with TRBJ1-5; D unclear. This chain's CDR3 is CASSLGPSGANQPQHF. Here the CDR3 DNA reads TGCGCCAGCAGCTTGGGACCCTCGGGAGCTAATCAGCCCCAGCATTTT.